The 2 T cell receptor beta chains presented below share a single source sample, sequenced in a study of Ad26.COV2.S vaccination and SARS-CoV-2 variants. Sequencing was performed with immunoSEQ multiplex PCR; in TCRdb, only in-frame clones are kept and a portion is missing. The table has about 480,000 clones, approximately 88% seen once. The treatment is: about 20 received Ad26.COV2.S at low or high dose, single or two shots; about five received placebo; per-sample allocation not given. The study sampled participants on day 63 after the first vaccine or placebo injection. Sequencing was performed on peripheral blood, taken in a trial of Ad26.COV2.S vaccine versus placebo. These receptor sequences come from a person aged 18-65 years who received the Ad26.COV2.S COVID-19 vaccine or a placebo.

J is TRBJ2-1 and V is TRBV3-1 (or the pseudogene TRBV3-2); TRBD2 agrees at 9 bases. J gave up 7 bases and V 7 bases, and 14 bases lay outside the gene matches. Per germline, CDR1 LGHDT and CDR2 YNNKEL (reference sequence). This CDR3 region has 16 residues. As DNA, the CDR3 is TGTGCCAGCAACCTAGGGGGACTAGCAGGCGTTAATGAGCAGTTCTTC. This encodes CASNLGGLAGVNEQFF.

This chain connects TRBV29-1 to TRBJ1-2; a weak D match, TRBD1 (5 bases). Trimming left V 4 bases short and J 2 bases short, with 11 bases between. CDR1 is SQVTM, CDR2 ANQGSEA, per germline. This CDR3 is built from 13 residues. The CDR3 loop reads CSVAGIGNYGYTF. The CDR3 DNA reads as TGCAGCGTTGCAGGGATTGGCAACTATGGCTACACCTTC.